The following is a T cell receptor beta chain sequence with its context. What it binds is unknown. The data derive from a study of blood T cells in healthy people across ages. The wider study: With template switching, about one barcoded beta molecule was captured per two T cells. Findings and limits, study-wide: There were more naive CD4+ cells and higher diversity in long-lived donors than in aged donors. It was held that the diversity estimates obtained from one million T cells were underestimates.

The authors ran a second PCR of about 7 to 11 cycles using a sample-barcoded 5' primer and a J-beta primer mix. Using its own MiXCR run on the 5' RACE reads, TCRdb lists one record per CDR3 protein. The profile shows about 1.4 million distinct CDR3 sequences, roughly 60% of them singletons. The sequence came from a man aged 18 to 30 in good health. Sequencing was carried out using blood.

Written as DNA, the CDR3 is TGTGCCAGCAGTGGGGATTCGGAGGGGCTAGCGGGACCACAAGAGACCCAGTACTTC. It is translated as CASSGDSEGLAGPQETQYF. This chain connects TRBV25-1 to TRBJ2-5; TRBD2 aligns across 9 bases. This CDR3 has 19 amino acids. Per the germline V gene, CDR1 is MGHDK and CDR2 is SYGVNS. The trim removed 4 bases at V and 2 bases at J, leaving 17 bases unmatched.